A single TCR beta chain is shown here with its context. Per the germline V gene, CDR1 is SGHDT and CDR2 is YYEEEE. CDR3 length: 14 amino acids. Trimming removed 4 bases at V and 5 bases at J, with 15 bases between. These data originate in a study of T-cell reconstitution after alpha-beta-depleted transplantation in children. Library preparation (for TCRbeta) was performed with unique molecular identifiers. Using its own MiXCR run on the PCR reads, TCRdb lists one record per CDR3 protein. The data show some 340,000 distinct CDR3 sequences, 9% to 12% seen once. Material: PBMCs from the stem cell graft donor, obtained from the stem cell graft. The receptor was derived from a human donor who donated a stem cell graft to a child with acute lymphoblastic leukemia. The chain joins TRBV5-6 to TRBJ2-5; D might be TRBD2 (5 bases). This CDR3 reads CASSPGPREETQYF. CDR3 sequence (DNA): TGTGCCAGCAGCCCCGGACCGAGGGAGGAGACCCAGTACTTC.